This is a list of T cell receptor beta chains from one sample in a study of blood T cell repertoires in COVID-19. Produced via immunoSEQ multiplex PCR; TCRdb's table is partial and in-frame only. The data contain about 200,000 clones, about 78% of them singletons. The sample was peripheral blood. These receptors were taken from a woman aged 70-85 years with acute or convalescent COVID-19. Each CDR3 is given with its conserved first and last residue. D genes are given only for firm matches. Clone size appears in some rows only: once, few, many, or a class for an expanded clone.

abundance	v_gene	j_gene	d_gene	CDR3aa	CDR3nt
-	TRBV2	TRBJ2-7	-	CASQGGIPSYEQYF	TGTGCCAGCCAGGGTGGCATCCCCTCCTACGAGCAGTACTTC
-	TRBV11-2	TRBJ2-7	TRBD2	CASSPLKLAGLSYEQYF	TGTGCCAGCAGCCCGCTCAAATTAGCGGGCCTCTCCTACGAGCAGTACTTC
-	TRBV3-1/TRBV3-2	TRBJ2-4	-	CASSQVLELAKNIQYF	TGTGCCAGCAGCCAAGTGTTGGAGTTAGCCAAAAACATTCAGTACTTC
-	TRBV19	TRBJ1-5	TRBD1	CASSIVRTGPSVQHF	TGTGCCAGTAGTATAGTACGGACAGGGCCTTCGGTCCAGCATTTT
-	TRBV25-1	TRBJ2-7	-	CASSELQGPSYEQYF	TGTGCCAGCAGTGAATTACAGGGACCTTCCTACGAGCAGTACTTC
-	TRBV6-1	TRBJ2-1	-	CASSEGGQSYEQFF	TGTGCCAGCAGTGAAGGGGGGCAAAGCTATGAGCAGTTCTTC
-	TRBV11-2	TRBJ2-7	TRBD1	CASSLGRQGYEQYF	TGTGCCAGCAGCTTAGGTCGACAGGGCTACGAGCAGTACTTC
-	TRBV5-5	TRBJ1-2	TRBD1	CASSKQGDSYGYTF	TGTGCCAGCAGCAAACAGGGGGACTCATATGGCTACACCTTC
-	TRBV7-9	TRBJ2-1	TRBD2	CASSLASGSSYNEQFF	TGTGCCAGCAGCTTAGCGAGCGGGAGCTCCTACAATGAGCAGTTCTTC
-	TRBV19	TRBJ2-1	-	CASSRSRDRPYNEQFF	TGTGCCAGTAGTCGTAGCAGGGATAGGCCCTACAATGAGCAGTTCTTC
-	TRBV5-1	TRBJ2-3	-	CASSFEQDTQYF	TGCGCCAGCAGCTTCGAACAAGATACGCAGTATTTT
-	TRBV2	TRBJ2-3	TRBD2	CASRLSGRTDTQYF	TGTGCCAGCAGGCTTAGCGGGAGAACAGATACGCAGTATTTT
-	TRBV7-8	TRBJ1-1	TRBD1	CASSLEGQMNTEAFF	TGTGCCAGCAGCTTAGAGGGACAGATGAACACTGAAGCTTTCTTT
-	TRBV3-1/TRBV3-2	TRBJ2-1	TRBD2	CASSQVSSGNEQFF	TGTGCCAGCAGCCAAGTATCTAGCGGCAATGAGCAGTTCTTC
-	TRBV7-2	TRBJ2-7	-	CASSLIPLHEQYF	TGTGCCAGCAGCTTAATACCTCTACACGAGCAGTACTTC
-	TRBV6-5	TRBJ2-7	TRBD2	CASSSILAGRNEQYF	TGTGCCAGCAGTTCCATACTAGCGGGAAGGAACGAGCAGTACTTC
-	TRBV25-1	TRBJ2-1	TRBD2	CASSDPSGSSYNEQFF	TGTGCCAGCAGTGACCCTAGCGGGAGCTCCTACAATGAGCAGTTCTTC
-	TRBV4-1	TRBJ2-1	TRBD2	CASSQDSGPNEQFF	TGCGCCAGCAGCCAAGATAGCGGGCCGAATGAGCAGTTCTTC
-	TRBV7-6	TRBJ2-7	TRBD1	CASSLEAGTGDSYEQYF	TGTGCCAGCAGCTTAGAGGCCGGGACAGGGGATAGCTACGAGCAGTACTTC
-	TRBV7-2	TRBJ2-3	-	CASTPWTSTDTQYF	TGTGCCAGCACCCCGTGGACTAGCACAGATACGCAGTATTTT
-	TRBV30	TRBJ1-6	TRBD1	CAWSVFSTGHNSPLHF	TGTGCCTGGAGTGTATTTTCGACAGGGCATAATTCACCCCTCCACTTT
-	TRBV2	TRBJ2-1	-	CASGEARINEQFF	TGTGCCAGCGGGGAGGCCCGGATCAATGAGCAGTTCTTC
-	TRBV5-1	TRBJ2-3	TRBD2	CARESGRVTDTQYF	TGCGCCAGAGAAAGCGGGAGGGTTACAGATACGCAGTATTTT
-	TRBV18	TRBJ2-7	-	CASSQGHLAYEQYF	TGTGCCAGCTCACAGGGACATTTAGCCTACGAGCAGTACTTC
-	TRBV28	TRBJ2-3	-	CASSPPDSPSTDTQYF	TGTGCCAGCAGTCCCCCCGACAGCCCTAGCACAGATACGCAGTATTTT
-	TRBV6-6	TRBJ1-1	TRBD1	CASRLTGGTEAFF	TGTGCCAGCAGGCTCACAGGGGGCACTGAAGCTTTCTTT
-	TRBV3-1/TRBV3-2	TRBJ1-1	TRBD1	CASSQQLTGGMNTEAFF	TGTGCCAGCAGCCAGCAATTGACAGGGGGAATGAACACTGAAGCTTTCTTT
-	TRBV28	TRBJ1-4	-	CASSSLSNEKLFF	TGTGCCAGCAGTTCTCTGTCTAATGAAAAACTGTTTTTT
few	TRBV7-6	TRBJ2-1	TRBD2	CASSSASGRAADEQFF	TGTGCCAGCAGCTCTGCTAGCGGGAGGGCCGCAGATGAGCAGTTCTTC
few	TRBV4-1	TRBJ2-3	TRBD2	CASSQDLGLALDTQYF	TGCGCCAGCAGCCAAGATTTGGGACTAGCCTTGGATACGCAGTATTTT
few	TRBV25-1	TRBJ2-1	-	CASSRGYEQFF	TGTGCCAGCAGCCGAGGATATGAGCAGTTCTTC
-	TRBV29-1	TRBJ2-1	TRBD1	CSVKGADSSYNEQFF	TGCAGCGTCAAGGGGGCTGATAGCTCCTACAATGAGCAGTTCTTC
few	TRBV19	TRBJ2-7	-	CASKTTTSYEQYF	TGTGCCAGTAAAACAACTACCTCCTACGAGCAGTACTTC
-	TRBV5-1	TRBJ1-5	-	CASSLVGDENQPQHF	TGCGCCAGCAGCTTGGTAGGGGATGAAAATCAGCCCCAGCATTTT
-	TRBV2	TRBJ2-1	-	CASSEASVYNEQFF	TGTGCCAGCAGTGAGGCTAGCGTCTACAATGAGCAGTTCTTC
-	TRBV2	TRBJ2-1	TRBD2	CASRRTSGRWDEQFF	TGTGCCAGCAGGCGGACTAGCGGGAGGTGGGATGAGCAGTTCTTC
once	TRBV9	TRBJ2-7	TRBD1	CASSVTGGFYEQYF	TGTGCCAGCAGCGTAACAGGGGGCTTTTACGAGCAGTACTTC
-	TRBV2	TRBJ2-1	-	CASSDRPSYNEQFF	TGTGCCAGCAGCGACAGGCCCTCCTACAATGAGCAGTTCTTC
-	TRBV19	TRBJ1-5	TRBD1	CASSMSAGTDNQPQHF	TGTGCCAGTAGTATGTCTGCCGGGACAGATAATCAGCCCCAGCATTTT
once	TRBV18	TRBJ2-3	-	CASSPLRGAGTDTQYF	TGTGCCAGCTCACCCCTACGGGGGGCCGGCACAGATACGCAGTATTTT
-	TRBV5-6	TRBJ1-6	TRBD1	CASSPGTGESSPLHF	TGTGCCAGCAGCCCGGGGACAGGGGAAAGTTCACCCCTCCACTTT
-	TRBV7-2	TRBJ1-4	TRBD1	CASSQPGQPNEKLFF	TGTGCCAGCAGCCAGCCGGGACAGCCTAATGAAAAACTGTTTTTT
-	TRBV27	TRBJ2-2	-	CASRRRGTGELFF	TGTGCCTCGAGGCGGAGGGGCACCGGGGAGCTGTTTTTT
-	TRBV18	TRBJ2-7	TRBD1	CASSHGTGGREQYF	TGTGCCAGCTCACACGGGACAGGGGGCCGCGAGCAGTACTTC
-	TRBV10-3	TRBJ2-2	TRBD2	CAIKGTSGSNGELFF	TGTGCCATCAAAGGGACTAGCGGGAGTAACGGGGAGCTGTTTTTT
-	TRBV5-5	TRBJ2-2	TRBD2	CASSLGGLAGDAGELFF	TGTGCCAGCAGCTTGGGTGGACTAGCGGGAGATGCCGGGGAGCTGTTTTTT
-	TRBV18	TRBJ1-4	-	CASSPRAGATNEKLFF	TGTGCCAGCTCACCGAGAGCAGGGGCAACTAATGAAAAACTGTTTTTT
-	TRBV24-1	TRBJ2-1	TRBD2	CATSDTSGRAINEQFF	TGTGCCACCAGTGACACGAGCGGGAGGGCCATTAATGAGCAGTTCTTC
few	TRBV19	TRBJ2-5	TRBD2	CASSQSGDGLRETQYF	TGTGCCAGTAGTCAAAGCGGGGATGGTTTGCGGGAGACCCAGTACTTC
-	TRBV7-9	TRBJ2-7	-	CASRDRDYEQYF	TGTGCCAGCAGAGACCGGGACTACGAGCAGTACTTC
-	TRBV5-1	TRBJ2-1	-	CASSLGESGAQFF	TGCGCCAGCAGCTTGGGGGAGTCGGGAGCGCAGTTCTTC
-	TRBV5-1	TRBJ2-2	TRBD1	CASSLGQGNGELFF	TGCGCCAGCAGCTTGGGACAGGGTAACGGGGAGCTGTTTTTT
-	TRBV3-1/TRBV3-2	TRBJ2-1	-	CASSQGMAGDEQFF	TGTGCCAGCAGCCAAGGAATGGCAGGCGATGAGCAGTTCTTC
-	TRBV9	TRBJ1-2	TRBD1	CASSVVGTANYGYTF	TGTGCCAGCAGCGTAGTTGGGACAGCTAACTATGGCTACACCTTC
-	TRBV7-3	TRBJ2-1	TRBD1	CASSLTPTGLGSGEQFF	TGTGCCAGCAGCTTAACCCCGACAGGGTTGGGGAGTGGTGAGCAGTTCTTC